The 2 T cell receptor beta chains presented below share a single source sample, sequenced in a study of blood T cells in healthy people across ages. A second PCR of about 6 to 12 cycles used a sample-barcoded 5' primer and a J-beta primer mix. TCRdb re-analysed the 5' RACE reads in MiXCR, keeping a single row per CDR3 protein. Altogether about 500,000 distinct CDR3 sequences are present, around 24% being singletons, with the ten largest covering just over 8.5%. This sample was also put to use in a study of T cells of mothers and their children.

The specimen was blood. These receptors were collected from a boy between 10 and 17 years old in good health.

This chain connects TRBV27 to TRBJ2-5; D might be TRBD1 or TRBD2, each matching 6 bases. Per the germline V gene, CDR1 is MNHEY and CDR2 is SMNVEV (reference sequence). This CDR3 has 15 residues. Trimming took off 0 bases at V and 5 bases at J, with 13 bases between the two ends. This chain's CDR3 is CASSLSKQGLETQYF. In nucleotides, the CDR3 is TGTGCCAGCAGTTTATCGAAACAGGGACTCGAGACCCAGTACTTC.

The chain employs TRBV6-2 or TRBV6-3 and TRBJ2-1, with TRBD2 matching over 9 bases. This CDR3 contains 13 residues. Trimming removed 8 bases from V and 9 bases from J; junction bases left unmatched: 8. Looked up from germline, CDR1 is MNHEY and CDR2 is SVGEGT. The CDR3 is CASLGTSSIEQFF. The CDR3 nucleotides read TGTGCCAGCCTTGGGACTAGCTCCATTGAGCAGTTCTTC.